These 29 T cell receptor beta chains were all obtained from the same sample, sequenced in a study of blood T cell repertoires in COVID-19. TCRdb's table, derived via immunoSEQ multiplex PCR, lists solely in-frame clones and lacks some. Among 250,000 to 350,000 clones listed, 75% to 90% were seen once. Material: peripheral blood. These receptors came from a young man with active or convalescent COVID-19.

This clone has just one count. The chain employs TRBV6-5 and TRBJ2-7, with 11 positions matching TRBD2. The CDR3 spans 14 residues. In germline, CDR1 is MNHEY, CDR2 SVGAGI. V lost 7 bases, J lost 6 bases, and 8 bases stayed unmatched. CDR3: CASNIAGGPAEQYF. CDR3 bases: TGTGCCAGCAATATAGCGGGAGGGCCCGCCGAGCAGTACTTC.

V usage is TRBV9 and J usage is TRBJ2-3; D not certain. Germline V gives CDR1 SGDLS, CDR2 YYNGEE. V shed 3 bases and J shed 2 bases, with 10 bases lying between them. This CDR3 has 14 residues. This chain's CDR3 is CASSALPYTDTQYF. CDR3 in DNA: TGTGCCAGCAGCGCCCTACCCTACACAGATACGCAGTATTTT.

The chain joins TRBV5-6 to TRBJ2-4, with D possibly being TRBD1 (6 bases). In germline, CDR1 is SGHDT, CDR2 YYEEEE. The CDR3 is made up of 13 amino acids. V lost 0 bases and J 5 bases, leaving 6 bases between the germline ends. CDR3 amino acids: CASSLDRENIQYF. CDR3 in DNA: TGTGCCAGCAGCTTGGACAGGGAAAACATTCAGTACTTC.

This chain uses TRBV5-1 with TRBJ2-3; the match to TRBD2 covers 7 bases. CDR3 length equals 17 residues. The V and J ends lost 0 bases and 0 bases, in that order; junction bases with no gene match: 7. Germline CDR1 SGHRS, CDR2 YFSETQ. The CDR3 nucleotides are TGCGCCAGCAGCTTGGCAGCGGGACCTACAAGCACAGATACGCAGTATTTT. Its protein product is CASSLAAGPTSTDTQYF.

As concerns this clone: This sample includes further DNA sequences coding for the same CDR3. V is TRBV5-1 and J is TRBJ2-7, with 8 bases lining up with TRBD2. This CDR3 has 13 residues. Losses at the gene ends were 5 bases for V and 2 bases for J; bases not matched to a gene: 3. Germline V gives CDR1 SGHRS, CDR2 YFSETQ. Here the CDR3 reads CASRRAGAYEQYF. CDR3 nucleotide sequence: TGCGCCAGCAGGAGAGCGGGAGCCTACGAGCAGTACTTC.

The chain links TRBV7-2 to TRBJ2-7, with 13 bases that match TRBD2. The V and J ends lost 5 bases and 2 bases, in that order; junction bases with no gene match: 12. Germline V lookup: CDR1 SGHTA, CDR2 FQGNSA. The CDR3 sequence is 18 residues long. The CDR3 loop reads CASSARTSGSGGAYEQYF. The CDR3 region has the DNA TGTGCCAGCAGCGCCCGGACTAGCGGGAGTGGTGGGGCCTACGAGCAGTACTTC. Together with reference TRBV7-2 and TRBJ2-7, the CDR3 gives the full variable domain: GAGVSQSPSNKVTEKGKDVELRCDPISGHTALYWYRQSLGQGLEFLIYFQGNSAPDKSGLPSDRFSAERTGGSVSTLTIQRTQQEDSAVYLCASSARTSGSGGAYEQYFGPGTRLTVT.

In this sample, this clone turned up once. This chain links TRBV24-1 with TRBJ2-1; 7 bases fit TRBD2. Germline trimming cut 4 bases from V and 6 bases from J; bases unmatched to any gene: 14. Germline V gene lookup returns CDR1 KGHDR and CDR2 SFDVKD. The CDR3 sequence is 17 residues long. This chain's CDR3 is CATSDTHWEGRGNEQFF. The CDR3 bases are TGTGCCACCAGTGACACCCACTGGGAGGGGAGGGGCAATGAGCAGTTCTTC.

The chain employs TRBV5-1 and TRBJ1-6; 7 bases are shared with TRBD1. CDR3 length: 13 amino acids. V trimming: 1 base; J trimming: 8 bases; junction bases outside the gene matches: 0. The germline V gene encodes CDR1 SGHRS and CDR2 YFSETQ. Here the CDR3 reads CASSLTGDSPLHF. CDR3 nucleotide sequence: TGCGCCAGCAGCTTGACAGGGGATTCACCCCTCCACTTT.

This clone was found once. The genes are TRBV6-5 and TRBJ1-5, with 7 nucleotides matching TRBD1. The germline V gene has CDR1 MNHEY and CDR2 SVGAGI. The J segment lost 5 bases and the V segment lost 8 bases, leaving 6 bases of the junction unmatched. The CDR3 extends over 13 amino acids. The CDR3 loop reads CASATGEDQPQHF. CDR3 in DNA: TGTGCCAGCGCAACAGGGGAGGATCAGCCCCAGCATTTT.

The chain couples TRBV4-1 to TRBJ2-7; TRBD2 might be the D (7 bases). V gave up 0 bases and J gave up 6 bases, with 18 bases separating them. CDR1 MGHRA and CDR2 YSYEKL come from the germline V gene. The CDR3 runs 16 residues. The CDR3 loop reads CASSQDHSGGQLEQYF. The DNA for the CDR3 is TGCGCCAGCAGCCAAGATCATTCCGGGGGGCAGCTCGAGCAGTACTTC.

The V call is TRBV2, the J call TRBJ1-2, with a possible D match to TRBD1 (5 bases). Trimming took off 3 bases at V and 0 bases at J, with 8 bases between the two ends. Germline CDR1 SNHLY, CDR2 FYNNEI. CDR3 length: 14 amino acids. As DNA, the CDR3 is TGTGCCAGCAGTGACTCAGGGTCTAACTATGGCTACACCTTC. This gives the protein CASSDSGSNYGYTF.

The gene calls are TRBV28 and TRBJ1-4; no clear D gene. The CDR3 spans 14 residues. Germline V gene data show CDR1 as MDHEN and CDR2 as SYDVKM. Deletions cut 6 bases from V and 2 bases from J, with 10 bases between. DNA of the CDR3: TGTGCCAGCAGACCAGGTGATACTAATGAAAAACTGTTTTTT. It codes for CASRPGDTNEKLFF.

The chain combines TRBV9 with TRBJ1-2; possibly TRBD1 for D (5 bases). Trimming shortened V by 5 bases and J by 4 bases, and 12 bases separated the two germline ends. CDR1 and CDR2 from the germline V gene are SGDLS and YYNGEE. This CDR3 region has 13 residues. The CDR3 region is CASRTQGSYGYTF. In nucleotides, the CDR3 is TGTGCCAGCAGGACCCAGGGTAGCTATGGCTACACCTTC.

V usage is TRBV6-5 and J usage is TRBJ1-5; possible D gene TRBD1, 5 bases. In germline, CDR1 is MNHEY, CDR2 SVGAGI. Trimming left V 6 bases short and J 3 bases short, with 9 bases between. The CDR3 totals 13 residues. CDR3 residues: CASRWTNNQPQHF. The CDR3 nucleotides are TGTGCCAGCAGATGGACAAACAATCAGCCCCAGCATTTT.

The genes are TRBV3-1 (or the pseudogene TRBV3-2) and TRBJ1-2, with 11 nucleotides matching TRBD1. The J segment lost 3 bases and the V segment lost 2 bases, leaving 5 bases of the junction unmatched. This CDR3 spans 16 amino acids. CDR1 and CDR2 from the germline V gene are LGHDT and YNNKEL (reference sequence). The CDR3 DNA follows: TGTGCCAGCAGCCAATGGACAGGGGGCTCGGACTATGGCTACACCTTC. It is translated as CASSQWTGGSDYGYTF.

The genes are TRBV5-1 and TRBJ2-3; possible D gene TRBD2, 7 bases. V gave up 4 bases and J gave up 2 bases, with 17 bases separating them. CDR1 and CDR2 from the germline V gene are SGHRS and YFSETQ. The CDR3 consists of 16 residues. DNA of the CDR3: TGCGCCAGCAGCACACTGGGGGGGCTCGACACAGATACGCAGTATTTT. This codes for CASSTLGGLDTDTQYF.

This clone was found once. The chain has TRBV6-6 and TRBJ1-3; D call uncertain. CDR1 and CDR2 from the germline V gene are MNHNY and SVGAGI (reference sequence). The CDR3 extends over 15 amino acids. Trimming shortened V by 2 bases and J by 1 base, and 9 bases separated the two germline ends. The CDR3 loop is CASSYPPGSGNTIYF. CDR3 in DNA: TGTGCCAGCAGTTACCCCCCGGGTTCTGGAAACACCATATATTTT.

This clone was detected only once. The rearrangement joins TRBV5-8 to TRBJ2-7; 8 bases are shared with TRBD1. The J segment lost 3 bases and the V segment lost 4 bases, leaving 12 bases of the junction unmatched. Germline V gene sequence: CDR1 SGHTS, CDR2 YDEGEE. The CDR3 contains 16 residues. The CDR3 region has the DNA TGTGCCAGCAGCGGTGCGACCCTCGGACAGGGCTACGAGCAGTACTTC. This encodes CASSGATLGQGYEQYF.

This chain connects TRBV27 to TRBJ1-4; D unresolved. V lost 8 bases to trimming and J lost 3 bases, with 16 bases between them. This CDR3 has 15 amino acids. The germline CDR1 and CDR2 sequences are MNHEY and SMNVEV (reference sequence). CDR3: CASLSRGSANEKLFF. The CDR3 region has the DNA TGTGCCAGCCTCTCCCGCGGGAGCGCTAATGAAAAACTGTTTTTT.

This clone was detected only once. V usage is TRBV4-1 and J usage is TRBJ2-3; D possibly corresponds to TRBD2 (5 bases). There are 15 residues in the CDR3. The ends were cut back, 0 bases at V and 2 bases at J, with 9 bases in the middle. CDR1 MGHRA and CDR2 YSYEKL come from the germline V gene. As DNA, the CDR3 is TGCGCCAGCAGCCAAGATGAGGGATTCACAGATACGCAGTATTTT. Translation: CASSQDEGFTDTQYF.

Here the CDR3 DNA reads TGTGCCAGCAGCTTGTTTGAGACAGGGTCGACTGAAGCTTTCTTT. This translates into CASSLFETGSTEAFF. The gene calls are TRBV5-4 and TRBJ1-1; 7 nucleotides line up with TRBD1. After removal of 1 base from V and 5 bases from J, the junction contained 8 bases not matched to a gene. Germline loops: CDR1 SGHNT, CDR2 YYREEE (reference sequence). The CDR3 is 15 residues long.

The genes are TRBV9 and TRBJ2-7; D not certain. Germline V gene sequence: CDR1 SGDLS, CDR2 YYNGEE. This CDR3 has 12 amino acids. Trimming pared 4 bases from V and 7 bases from J, leaving 12 bases between. The CDR3 DNA is TGTGCCAGCAGCTCCCCTAGTGGGGAGCAGTACTTC. Translated: CASSSPSGEQYF.

This chain connects TRBV7-2 to TRBJ1-6; 7 bases fit TRBD1. V lost 2 bases to trimming and J lost 11 bases; unmatched junction nucleotides: 3. CDR3 length: 13 residues. Germline CDR1 SGHTA, CDR2 FQGNSA. CDR3 DNA sequence: TGTGCCAGCAGCTTAACAGGGGCCCCACCCCTCCACTTT. Its protein product is CASSLTGAPPLHF.

This clone was seen a few times. This chain links TRBV28 with TRBJ2-7; TRBD2 aligns across 7 bases. The V gene end was trimmed by 7 bases and the J gene end by 2 bases; junction bases not matched to a gene: 11. The CDR3 contains 15 residues. Per germline, CDR1 MDHEN and CDR2 SYDVKM. The CDR3: CASNLRGLPTYEQYF. The CDR3 region has the DNA TGTGCCAGCAATCTCCGGGGACTACCAACCTACGAGCAGTACTTC.

The chain joins TRBV25-1 to TRBJ1-1; possible D gene TRBD1, 5 bases. Germline CDR1 and CDR2: MGHDK and SYGVNS. The germline V and J ends were trimmed by 5 bases and 8 bases, with 9 bases remaining between them. This CDR3 comprises 11 residues. CDR3 loop: CASSSRGEAFF. The CDR3, as DNA: TGTGCCAGCAGTTCCCGGGGGGAAGCTTTCTTT. Full variable domain (remainder filled in from reference TRBV25-1 and TRBJ1-1): EADIYQTPRYLVIGTGKKITLECSQTMGHDKMYWYQQDPGMELHLIHYSYGVNSTEKGDLSSESTVSRIRTEHFPLTLESARPSHTSQYLCASSSRGEAFFGQGTRLTVV.

The V call is TRBV5-1, the J call TRBJ2-3; weak D call: TRBD1 (5 bases). The CDR3 has 16 residues. Germline CDR1 SGHRS, CDR2 YFSETQ. Trimming left V 4 bases short and J 2 bases short, with 17 bases between. In nucleotides, the CDR3 is TGCGCCAGCAGCCAGCTTACAGGTTCCCTCACAGATACGCAGTATTTT. This sequence encodes CASSQLTGSLTDTQYF.

Concerning this clone: Other DNA sequences in this specimen translate into the identical CDR3. The chain employs TRBV6-5 and TRBJ2-1; no clear D. Germline loops: CDR1 MNHEY, CDR2 SVGAGI. The CDR3 has 14 amino acids. The germline V and J ends were trimmed by 2 bases and 0 bases, with 5 bases remaining between them. The CDR3 region has the DNA TGTGCCAGCAGTTACCTGAGCTCCTACAATGAGCAGTTCTTC. Its protein product is CASSYLSSYNEQFF.

The genes are TRBV24-1 and TRBJ2-1; 13 positions match TRBD2. CDR1 and CDR2 from the germline V gene are KGHDR and SFDVKD. The CDR3 is 21 amino acids. Trimming removed 3 bases from V and 0 bases from J; junction bases left unmatched: 13. The CDR3 region has the DNA TGTGCCACCAGTGATCCAACGACCGGGACTAGCGGGATATACTCCTACAATGAGCAGTTCTTC. Amino acids: CATSDPTTGTSGIYSYNEQFF.

This sequence joins TRBV25-1 and TRBJ2-7; possibly TRBD2 for D (7 bases). The CDR3 sequence is 13 residues long. The V end lost 8 bases, the J end lost 3 bases, and 14 bases lay between the germline ends. Germline CDR1 and CDR2: MGHDK and SYGVNS. DNA of the CDR3: TGTGCCAGCGGACTAGGGGGACTCTACGAGCAGTACTTC. Translation gives CASGLGGLYEQYF.